Listed below are T cell receptor beta chains from one sample, sequenced in a study of T and B cells in COVID-19 patients. TCRdb ran MiXCR on the multiplex PCR reads and lists one entry per CDR3 protein. The data show approximately 3,600 distinct CDR3 sequences, under 30% seen once. The sequenced sample was blood. These receptors were collected from a human donor with active COVID-19. CDR3s include the opening cysteine and the closing phenylalanine or tryptophan. The D gene is left open where the match is weak. The listing skips clone size in some rows; elsewhere it reads once, few, many or a size class.

D: TRBD1; size: once; J: TRBJ2-3; V: TRBV10-3; CDR3: CATGPGQGVTDTQYF; DNA: TGTGCCACGGGCCCGGGACAGGGGGTAACAGATACGCAGTATTTT
D: TRBD2; size: few; J: TRBJ2-7; V: TRBV6-5; CDR3: CASSYGGTSGSYEQYF; DNA: TGTGCCAGCAGTTACGGCGGGACTAGCGGGTCCTACGAGCAGTACTTC
D: TRBD2; size: NA; J: TRBJ2-3; V: TRBV4-3; CDR3: CASSRTQAGGHGDTQYF; DNA: TGCGCCAGCAGCCGTACCCAAGCGGGGGGACATGGAGATACGCAGTATTTT
D: TRBD1; size: NA; J: TRBJ1-2; V: TRBV29-1; CDR3: CSVGAGGAYGYTF; DNA: TGCAGCGTTGGGGCAGGGGGCGCCTATGGCTACACCTTC
D: NA; size: NA; J: TRBJ2-2; V: TRBV25-1; CDR3: CASSESKENTGELFF; DNA: TGTGCCAGCAGTGAATCAAAGGAGAACACCGGGGAGCTGTTTTTT
D: TRBD1; size: medium-sized; J: TRBJ2-7; V: TRBV18; CDR3: CASSPSLGQGTYEQYF; DNA: TGTGCCAGCTCACCATCTTTAGGACAGGGGACCTACGAGCAGTACTTC
D: NA; size: medium-sized; J: TRBJ1-6; V: TRBV19; CDR3: CASSTFNSPLHF; DNA: TGTGCCAGTAGTACCTTCAATTCACCCCTCCACTTT
D: NA; size: few; J: TRBJ1-3; V: TRBV6-6; CDR3: CASSYRDTSGNTIYF; DNA: TGTGCCAGCAGTTATAGGGACACTTCTGGAAACACCATATATTTT
D: TRBD2; size: NA; J: TRBJ2-2; V: TRBV19; CDR3: CASSIRGTSGSTELFF; DNA: TGTGCCAGTAGTATAAGGGGGACTAGCGGGAGTACGGAGCTGTTTTTT
D: TRBD2; size: many; J: TRBJ2-3; V: TRBV12-3/TRBV12-4; CDR3: CASSFPGTSERSTQYF; DNA: TGTGCCAGCAGTTTTCCCGGGACTAGCGAGAGGAGTACGCAGTATTTT
D: NA; size: large; J: TRBJ2-1; V: TRBV29-1; CDR3: CSGSDTGEQFF; DNA: TGCAGCGGTTCAGATACGGGTGAGCAGTTCTTC
D: NA; size: few; J: TRBJ1-5; V: TRBV20-1; CDR3: CSARVKYRRNQPQHF; DNA: TGCAGTGCTAGAGTAAAGTACAGAAGGAATCAGCCCCAGCATTTT
D: NA; size: medium-sized; J: TRBJ2-2; V: TRBV18; CDR3: CASSPGATQDTGELFF; DNA: TGTGCCAGCTCACCAGGGGCCACGCAGGACACCGGGGAGCTGTTTTTT
D: NA; size: medium-sized; J: TRBJ2-7; V: TRBV6-2/TRBV6-3; CDR3: CATTGTVSYEQYF; DNA: TGTGCCACCACCGGGACGGTCTCCTACGAGCAGTACTTC